Reported below is one T cell receptor beta chain. The antigen is unknown. Scientists made TCR beta libraries using quantitative 5'-RACE with molecular barcodes. One entry per CDR3 protein, called by TCRdb with MiXCR from the 5' RACE reads. The sample has about 800,000 distinct CDR3 sequences, about 10% seen once. CDR3 length: 15 residues. Germline V CDR1 and CDR2: SGHVS, FQNEAQ. V was clipped by 5 bases and J by 10 bases; unmatched bases: 13. The data were obtained in a study of CD8 T cells in ankylosing spondylitis. Findings of the study overall: Disease-linked clones reportedly concentrated significantly in matched ankylosing spondylitis synovial fluid. Disease-linked clones had a CD8+ phenotype and relatively low frequency in peripheral blood. Existing reports had already noted some motif variants in reactive arthritis synovial fluid and blood. Characteristic of ankylosing spondylitis blood, it appeared, was a TCR beta motif comprising roughly 8 highly homologous variants.

The specimen sequenced was blood, either unsorted or a sorted T cell fraction (not recorded which). The origin of this receptor is a male donor with ankylosing spondylitis. The V gene is TRBV7-8, the J gene TRBJ1-4; 7 bases are shared with TRBD1. The CDR3: CASSPRDSISGKLFF. Written as DNA, the CDR3 is TGTGCCAGCAGCCCGAGGGACAGTATATCCGGAAAACTGTTTTTT.